These 9 T cell receptor beta chains were all obtained from the same sample, sequenced in a study of T-cell memory formation after mild COVID-19. TCRdb re-analysed the 5' RACE reads in MiXCR, keeping a single row per CDR3 protein. The sample has some 160,000 distinct CDR3 sequences; around 30% are singletons. The sample taken for sequencing was PBMCs or a T cell subset sorted from them (not recorded which). These receptor sequences come from an adult woman who had mild COVID-19 (a few samples of this study predate the infection). Cell type and time point are not known.

The rearrangement uses TRBV5-1 and TRBJ1-4; D is perhaps TRBD1 (5 bases). The V end was cut by 4 bases, the J end by 5 bases, with 18 bases between. Germline V gene lookup returns CDR1 SGHRS and CDR2 YFSETQ. The CDR3 consists of 16 residues. The CDR3: CASSRTGGGGNEKLFF. The CDR3 bases are TGCGCCAGCAGCCGGACCGGGGGAGGAGGAAATGAAAAACTGTTTTTT.

CDR3 loop: CASGGLAGPRTQYF. The DNA for the CDR3 is TGTGCCTCGGGGGGACTAGCGGGTCCCCGGACCCAGTACTTC. The chain carries TRBV30 and TRBJ2-5; 12 positions match TRBD2. The CDR3 extends over 14 amino acids. Trimming cost V 7 bases and J 7 bases; bases outside gene matches: 10. The germline V gene has CDR1 GTSNPN and CDR2 SVGIG (reference sequence).

The table lists this clonotype with a few counts. The chain has TRBV20-1 and TRBJ2-3; possibly TRBD2 for D (7 bases). The CDR3 is 15 residues long. CDR1 and CDR2 (germline): DFQATT, SNEGSKA (reference sequence). The V end lost 4 bases, the J end lost 3 bases, and 17 bases lay between the germline ends. CDR3 amino acids: CSATPPGGLTDTQYF. The CDR3 coding sequence is TGCAGTGCTACCCCCCCCGGGGGGCTAACAGATACGCAGTATTTT.

V gene TRBV28 combines with J gene TRBJ2-7, with 8 nucleotides matching TRBD1. Per the germline V gene, CDR1 is MDHEN and CDR2 is SYDVKM. With 4 bases clipped from V and 2 bases from J, the junction kept 10 bases outside the gene matches. This CDR3 has 16 residues. This CDR3 reads CASSSIGQGRAYEQYF. The CDR3 region has the DNA TGTGCCAGCAGTTCTATAGGACAGGGCAGGGCCTACGAGCAGTACTTC.

The gene calls are TRBV2 and TRBJ1-2, with D maybe TRBD1 (6 bases). The CDR3 sequence is 17 residues long. V dropped 1 base and J dropped 1 base, with 16 bases sitting between them. In germline, CDR1 is SNHLY, CDR2 FYNNEI. The CDR3 DNA reads as TGTGCCAGCAGTGAAGGGAGGGCCAGGGGATTTAACTATGGCTACACCTTC. It yields the protein CASSEGRARGFNYGYTF.

V is TRBV5-1 and J is TRBJ1-1, with unresolved D. The germline CDR1 and CDR2 sequences are SGHRS and YFSETQ. Trimming stripped 0 bases from V and 2 bases from J, with 14 bases between. The CDR3 extends over 16 amino acids. The CDR3 nucleotides read TGCGCCAGCAGCTTGGCCCCGACTGGAACCAACACTGAAGCTTTCTTT. Protein product: CASSLAPTGTNTEAFF. Together with reference TRBV5-1 and TRBJ1-1, the CDR3 gives the full variable domain: KAGVTQTPRYLIKTRGQQVTLSCSPISGHRSVSWYQQTPGQGLQFLFEYFSETQRNKGNFPGRFSGRQFSNSRSEMNVSTLELGDSALYLCASSLAPTGTNTEAFFGQGTRLTVV.

This clonotype showed up just a few times. The chain has TRBV4-1 and TRBJ2-3, with D perhaps matching TRBD2 (6 bases). This CDR3 region has 16 residues. Trimming pared 0 bases from V and 2 bases from J, leaving 12 bases between. CDR1 and CDR2 (germline): MGHRA, YSYEKL. CDR3: CASSQEVADYTDTQYF. DNA for the CDR3: TGCGCCAGCAGCCAAGAGGTAGCGGACTACACAGATACGCAGTATTTT.

V is TRBV6-5 and J is TRBJ1-3, with unresolved D. CDR3 length equals 14 residues. V lost 6 bases and J lost 3, with 12 bases in between. Germline V gene data show CDR1 as MNHEY and CDR2 as SVGAGI. The CDR3 loop reads CASSGRSLGNTIYF. In nucleotides, the CDR3 is TGTGCCAGCAGCGGACGGTCCCTTGGAAACACCATATATTTT.

This chain links TRBV5-8 with TRBJ2-7; D ambiguous. Trimming pared 3 bases from V and 0 bases from J, leaving 13 bases between. The CDR3 runs to 15 residues. CDR1 is SGHTS and CDR2 is YDEGEE in the germline V gene. CDR3 coding DNA: TGTGCCAGCAGCTCAGAGGTCTCGGGCTCCTACGAGCAGTACTTC. Translated: CASSSEVSGSYEQYF.